Listed below are T cell receptor beta chains from one sample, sequenced in a study of control samples from healthy donors and cancer patients. The table came from immunoSEQ multiplex PCR; TCRdb's copy has only in-frame clones and leaves some out. The table shows approximately 140,000 clones, with more than 85% occurring only once. Sequenced material: blood. The origin of the receptors is a woman aged 25 to 39 in good health. Each CDR3 is given with its conserved first and last residue. A D gene is named only where the DNA matches it firmly. A row's size may be missing; if present it is once, few, many or a size class.

v_call	j_call	clone_size	d_call	cdr3_aa	cdr3_nt
TRBV19	TRBJ2-1	NA	NA	CASSIAQANEQFF	TGTGCCAGTAGTATAGCGCAAGCTAATGAGCAGTTCTTC
TRBV30	TRBJ1-5	NA	TRBD1	CAWSSGGTGEQPQHF	TGTGCCTGGAGTTCAGGCGGGACAGGGGAACAGCCCCAGCATTTT
TRBV23-1	TRBJ2-7	NA	TRBD1	CASSQSGTGGINEQYF	TGCGCCAGCAGTCAAAGCGGGACAGGGGGCATCAACGAGCAGTACTTC
TRBV2	TRBJ2-7	NA	TRBD2	CASSGDYYEQYF	TGTGCCAGCAGCGGGGACTATTACGAGCAGTACTTC
TRBV28	TRBJ2-3	NA	TRBD1	CASSLGTGGTDTQYF	TGTGCCAGCAGTCTTGGGACAGGGGGCACAGATACGCAGTATTTT
TRBV7-2	TRBJ2-5	NA	NA	CASSSGLLETQYF	TGTGCCAGCAGCTCAGGACTTTTAGAGACCCAGTACTTC
TRBV11-3	TRBJ1-1	NA	NA	CASSTTVNTEAFF	TGTGCCAGCAGCACCACAGTTAACACTGAAGCTTTCTTT
TRBV5-1	TRBJ1-1	NA	NA	CASSLLTGNTEAFF	TGCGCCAGCAGCTTACTAACAGGGAACACTGAAGCTTTCTTT
TRBV30	TRBJ2-5	many	NA	CAWSVVGGETQYF	TGTGCCTGGAGTGTCGTCGGGGGAGAGACCCAGTACTTC
TRBV3-1/TRBV3-2	TRBJ1-2	NA	NA	CASSQVRANYGYTF	TGTGCCAGCAGCCAGGTCCGGGCCAACTATGGCTACACCTTC
TRBV5-4	TRBJ1-1	NA	TRBD1	CASSPFRTGETEAFF	TGTGCCAGCAGCCCATTCCGGACAGGGGAGACTGAAGCTTTCTTT
TRBV5-1	TRBJ1-4	once	NA	CASSPDGVNEKLFF	TGCGCCAGCAGCCCCGACGGAGTTAATGAAAAACTGTTTTTT
TRBV9	TRBJ2-5	NA	TRBD2	CASSPRTSGRASQETQYF	TGTGCCAGCAGCCCTCGGACTAGCGGGAGGGCCAGCCAAGAGACCCAGTACTTC
TRBV19	TRBJ1-5	NA	NA	CASSPLGGRVGQPQHF	TGTGCCAGTAGTCCTCTCGGTGGCAGGGTGGGTCAGCCCCAGCATTTT
TRBV21-1	TRBJ1-6	NA	NA	CASSKALFLRGGSLHF	TGTGCCAGCAGCAAAGCGCTTTTCCTCAGAGGGGGCTCCCTCCACTTT
TRBV19	TRBJ1-2	NA	NA	CASSRGTVAQSYGYTF	TGTGCCAGTAGCCGGGGGACCGTCGCCCAGAGCTATGGCTACACCTTC
TRBV2	TRBJ1-2	NA	TRBD1	CATRDRLYGYTF	TGTGCCACCCGGGACAGGCTCTATGGCTACACCTTC
TRBV6-1	TRBJ1-4	NA	NA	CASSEDAGKLFF	TGTGCCAGCAGTGAAGATGCAGGAAAACTGTTTTTT
TRBV11-2	TRBJ2-3	few	NA	CASSPGAPGADTQYF	TGTGCCAGCAGTCCGGGGGCCCCCGGGGCAGATACGCAGTATTTT
TRBV5-5	TRBJ1-1	NA	NA	CASSKDVNTEAFF	TGTGCCAGCAGCAAGGACGTGAACACTGAAGCTTTCTTT
TRBV28	TRBJ2-3	once	NA	CASSMRGGYRGTDTQYF	TGTGCCAGCAGTATGAGGGGTGGCTACCGGGGAACAGATACGCAGTATTTT
TRBV18	TRBJ1-4	NA	TRBD1	CASSPSRTGGNEKLFF	TGTGCCAGCTCACCCTCAAGGACAGGGGGTAATGAAAAACTGTTTTTT
TRBV28	TRBJ2-7	NA	TRBD2	CASSGLDLYEQYF	TGTGCCAGCAGCGGACTAGATCTCTACGAGCAGTACTTC
TRBV19	TRBJ1-3	few	NA	CASTQDRPSGNTIYF	TGTGCCAGTACGCAGGACCGCCCCTCTGGAAACACCATATATTTT
TRBV27	TRBJ2-1	NA	NA	CASSPGGGGNEQFF	TGTGCCAGCAGTCCCGGGGGCGGTGGGAATGAGCAGTTCTTC
TRBV5-4	TRBJ2-7	NA	TRBD2	CASSRDAGVGEQYF	TGTGCCAGCAGCCGGGACGCGGGAGTTGGGGAGCAGTACTTC
TRBV7-8	TRBJ2-1	NA	TRBD2	CASSLDEAGGGYNEQFF	TGTGCCAGCAGCTTAGACGAAGCGGGAGGGGGGTACAATGAGCAGTTCTTC
TRBV6-5	TRBJ2-7	few	NA	CASSSATRRFYEQYF	TGTGCCAGCAGTTCCGCGACTAGGCGATTTTACGAGCAGTACTTC
TRBV5-5	TRBJ1-5	NA	NA	CASSGTDSDQPQHF	TGTGCCAGCAGCGGGACGGACTCCGATCAGCCCCAGCATTTT
TRBV10-3	TRBJ1-2	once	NA	CAISLLTDTNYGYTF	TGTGCCATCAGTCTACTGACAGATACTAACTATGGCTACACCTTC
TRBV2	TRBJ2-7	few	TRBD1	CASRVLTGETYEQYF	TGTGCCAGCAGGGTATTAACAGGGGAAACCTACGAGCAGTACTTC
TRBV5-6	TRBJ2-3	NA	TRBD2	CASSALVGRDKAQDTQYF	TGTGCCAGCAGCGCCTTAGTGGGGAGGGATAAAGCACAGGATACGCAGTATTTT
TRBV10-3	TRBJ2-2	NA	NA	CAIRGGLVNTGELFF	TGTGCCATCAGGGGGGGGCTAGTGAACACCGGGGAGCTGTTTTTT
TRBV10-3	TRBJ2-7	once	TRBD1	CATAWTGDSREQYF	TGTGCCACCGCGTGGACAGGGGACAGTCGCGAGCAGTACTTC
TRBV29-1	TRBJ2-7	once	TRBD1	CSVGRDSAYEQYF	TGCAGCGTTGGCCGGGACAGCGCGTACGAGCAGTACTTC
TRBV9	TRBJ2-3	once	TRBD2	CASSVEASGRGDTQYF	TGTGCCAGCAGCGTAGAGGCTAGCGGGAGAGGAGATACGCAGTATTTT
TRBV10-2	TRBJ2-3	NA	NA	CASRDNPYTDTQYF	TGCGCCAGCAGGGACAATCCGTACACAGATACGCAGTATTTT
TRBV5-4	TRBJ2-7	NA	TRBD1	CASSLLDRSSYEQYF	TGTGCCAGCAGCTTGCTGGACAGGAGCTCCTACGAGCAGTACTTC
TRBV11-3	TRBJ2-2	NA	NA	CASSFTGTGELFF	TGTGCCAGCAGCTTTACAGGGACCGGGGAGCTGTTTTTT
TRBV5-1	TRBJ2-7	NA	NA	CASSRGWGEEQYF	TGCGCCAGCAGCAGAGGATGGGGGGAAGAGCAGTACTTC
TRBV4-2	TRBJ2-1	NA	TRBD2	CASSQEAGSGPNEQFF	TGTGCCAGCAGCCAAGAAGCGGGGAGCGGCCCCAATGAGCAGTTCTTC
TRBV29-1	TRBJ1-1	NA	NA	CSVAGTKNTEAFF	TGCAGCGTCGCTGGGACCAAGAACACTGAAGCTTTCTTT
TRBV5-1	TRBJ2-7	NA	TRBD2	CASSLEGGGYEQYF	TGCGCCAGCAGCTTGGAAGGCGGGGGCTACGAGCAGTACTTC
TRBV15	TRBJ1-1	NA	TRBD1	CATSPRQGVSTEAFF	TGTGCCACCAGCCCCCGACAGGGTGTGAGCACTGAAGCTTTCTTT
TRBV15	TRBJ1-5	once	TRBD1	CATSTQQGGQPQHF	TGTGCCACCAGCACCCAACAGGGGGGGCAGCCCCAGCATTTT
TRBV6-6	TRBJ2-1	NA	NA	CASSYAGGEQFF	TGTGCCAGCAGTTACGCTGGCGGTGAGCAGTTCTTC
TRBV29-1	TRBJ1-2	NA	TRBD1	CSASTGGDYGYTF	TGCAGCGCCTCGACAGGGGGCGACTATGGCTACACCTTC
TRBV3-1/TRBV3-2	TRBJ2-1	NA	NA	CASSRLSSRDEQFF	TGTGCCAGCAGCCGCCTATCATCTAGAGATGAGCAGTTCTTC
TRBV5-1	TRBJ2-2	NA	NA	CASSLLTGRNTGELFF	TGCGCCAGCAGCCTGCTGACAGGTCGTAACACCGGGGAGCTGTTTTTT
TRBV5-6	TRBJ1-1	once	NA	CASSFPDVNTEAFF	TGTGCCAGCAGCTTCCCCGACGTTAACACTGAAGCTTTCTTT
TRBV20-1	TRBJ1-5	NA	NA	CSASEPVGREKPQHF	TGCAGTGCTAGTGAGCCGGTTGGCAGGGAGAAGCCCCAGCATTTT
TRBV23-1	TRBJ1-2	NA	NA	CASSPPPGQPRGRGIYGYTF	TGCGCCAGCAGTCCACCCCCGGGCCAGCCGCGCGGTCGCGGGATCTATGGCTACACCTTC
TRBV13	TRBJ2-7	NA	TRBD2	CASSIRLAASYEQYF	TGTGCCAGCAGCATCCGACTAGCTGCCAGCTACGAGCAGTACTTC
TRBV27	TRBJ1-1	few	TRBD1	CASRKDRVVAEAFF	TGTGCCAGCAGGAAAGACAGGGTAGTGGCTGAAGCTTTCTTT
TRBV5-4	TRBJ2-3	NA	NA	CASSSLESSTDTQYF	TGTGCCAGCAGCTCGCTAGAGAGCTCCACAGATACGCAGTATTTT
TRBV6-5	TRBJ1-4	NA	NA	CASRGPANEKLFF	TGTGCCAGCAGGGGGCCAGCGAATGAAAAACTGTTTTTT
TRBV9	TRBJ1-6	NA	NA	CASSPSGMRDSPLHF	TGTGCCAGCAGCCCTTCGGGGATGCGGGATTCACCCCTCCACTTT